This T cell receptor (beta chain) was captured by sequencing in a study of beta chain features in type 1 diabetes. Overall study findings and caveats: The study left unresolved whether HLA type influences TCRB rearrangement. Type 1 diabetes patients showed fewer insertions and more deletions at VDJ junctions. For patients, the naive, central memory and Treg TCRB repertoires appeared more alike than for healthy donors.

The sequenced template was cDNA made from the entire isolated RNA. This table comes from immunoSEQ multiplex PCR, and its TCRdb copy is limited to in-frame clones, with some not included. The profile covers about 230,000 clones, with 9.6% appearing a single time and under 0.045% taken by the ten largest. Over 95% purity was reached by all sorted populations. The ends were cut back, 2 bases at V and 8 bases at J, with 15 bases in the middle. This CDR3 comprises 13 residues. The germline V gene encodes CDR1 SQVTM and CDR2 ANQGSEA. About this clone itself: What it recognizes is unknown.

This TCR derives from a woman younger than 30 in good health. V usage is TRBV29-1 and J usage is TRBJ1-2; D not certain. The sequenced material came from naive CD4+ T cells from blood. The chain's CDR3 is CSVEKRRGLGYTF. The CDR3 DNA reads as TGCAGCGTTGAAAAGAGGCGAGGGCTGGGCTACACCTTC.